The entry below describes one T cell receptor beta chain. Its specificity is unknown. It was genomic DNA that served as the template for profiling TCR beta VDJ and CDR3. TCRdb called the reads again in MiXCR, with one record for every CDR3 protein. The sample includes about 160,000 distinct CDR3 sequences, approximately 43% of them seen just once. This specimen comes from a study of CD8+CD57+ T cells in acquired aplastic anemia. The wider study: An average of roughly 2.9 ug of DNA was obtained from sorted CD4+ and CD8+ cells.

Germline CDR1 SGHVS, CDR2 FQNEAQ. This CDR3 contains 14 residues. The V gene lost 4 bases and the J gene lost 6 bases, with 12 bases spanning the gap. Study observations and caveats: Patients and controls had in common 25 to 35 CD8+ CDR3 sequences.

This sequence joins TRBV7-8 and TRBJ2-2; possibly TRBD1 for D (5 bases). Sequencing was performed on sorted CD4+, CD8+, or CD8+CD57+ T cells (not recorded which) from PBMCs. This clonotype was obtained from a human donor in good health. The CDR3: CASSSRDTSGELFF. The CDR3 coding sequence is TGTGCCAGCAGCTCCAGGGATACGTCCGGGGAGCTGTTTTTT.